These 13 T cell receptor beta chains were sequenced from one sample in a study of graft-versus-host responses after intestinal transplantation. Generated by immunoSEQ multiplex PCR, the TCRdb table keeps only in-frame clones and is missing some. Of roughly 110,000 clones in the sample, around nine tenths were seen once. These receptors' antigens are unknown. Sequenced here: unstimulated CD4+ T cells sorted from spleen or lymph node cells, sampled before transplant. Every receptor here comes from a human donor who was the organ donor for an intestinal transplant.

V gene TRBV30 combines with J gene TRBJ2-5, with TRBD1 as a possible D gene (6 bases). Trimming shortened V by 3 bases and J by 5 bases, and 16 bases separated the two germline ends. CDR3 length equals 14 residues. Germline values: CDR1 GTSNPN, CDR2 SVGIG (reference sequence). The CDR3 is CAWRATDSSETQYF. The CDR3 coding sequence is TGTGCCTGGAGAGCTACGGACAGTTCGGAGACCCAGTACTTC.

V usage is TRBV19 and J usage is TRBJ2-1, with 10 bases identical to TRBD2. The germline CDR1 and CDR2 sequences are LNHDA and SQIVND (reference sequence). V lost 4 bases, J lost 6 bases, and 12 bases stayed unmatched. The CDR3 consists of 17 residues. The CDR3 sequence: CASSTSGGAGGPNEQFF. The DNA of the CDR3 is TGTGCCAGTAGTACCTCGGGAGGAGCGGGAGGGCCCAATGAGCAGTTCTTC.

The chain combines TRBV6-5 with TRBJ1-1; D may be TRBD1 (5 bases). The CDR3 runs to 11 residues. The V end lost 8 bases, the J end lost 6 bases, and 10 bases lay between the germline ends. Germline CDR1 and CDR2: MNHEY and SVGAGI. The CDR3 protein is CASGRQSEAFF. The CDR3 bases are TGTGCCAGCGGCAGACAGTCTGAAGCTTTCTTT.

The chain recombines TRBV6-5 with TRBJ2-3, with no clear D. This CDR3 spans 12 amino acids. V dropped 7 bases and J dropped 7 bases, with 12 bases sitting between them. Germline CDR1 reads MNHEY; CDR2 reads SVGAGI. The DNA of the CDR3 is TGTGCCAGCACCCTGGGCTCATATACGCAGTATTTT. Its protein product is CASTLGSYTQYF.

This sequence joins TRBV4-3 and TRBJ2-7, with a possible D match to TRBD2 (6 bases). Trimming cost V 0 bases and J 12 bases, with 15 bases left between them. There are 13 residues in the CDR3. Germline V gene data show CDR1 as LGHNA and CDR2 as YSLEER. This CDR3 reads CASSQDPTGVRYF. The CDR3 region has the DNA TGCGCCAGCAGCCAAGATCCGACGGGGGTGCGGTACTTC.

The rearrangement links TRBV19 to TRBJ2-1; no definite D call. The CDR3 runs to 15 residues. Germline V lookup: CDR1 LNHDA, CDR2 SQIVND (reference sequence). V was shortened by 1 base and J by 6 bases, with 13 bases between the two germline ends. The CDR3 spells CASSIGPPEGNEQFF. The CDR3 region has the DNA TGTGCCAGTAGTATAGGCCCCCCCGAAGGCAATGAGCAGTTCTTC.

The V call is TRBV30, the J call TRBJ2-3; D might be TRBD2 (5 bases). This CDR3 comprises 14 residues. Germline lookup yields CDR1 GTSNPN and CDR2 SVGIG (reference sequence). Trimming left V 4 bases short and J 4 bases short, with 15 bases between. The CDR3 loop reads CAWTQLGGPDTQYF. The CDR3 DNA reads as TGTGCCTGGACTCAGCTAGGCGGGCCAGATACGCAGTATTTT. The full variable domain, its missing parts supplied by reference TRBV30 and TRBJ2-3, is SQTIHQWPATLVQPVGSPLSLECTVEGTSNPNLYWYRQAAGRGLQLLFYSVGIGQISSEVPQNLSASRPQDRQFILSSKKLLLSDSGFYLCAWTQLGGPDTQYFGPGTRLTVL.

This clone was recorded a few times. This rearrangement joins TRBV6-1 to TRBJ2-7, with unresolved D. The CDR3 runs 12 residues. Trimming stripped 6 bases from V and 7 bases from J, with 13 bases between. Germline CDR1 and CDR2: MNHNS and SASEGT. The CDR3 loop reads CASRTPFREQYF. In DNA form, the CDR3 reads TGTGCCAGCAGGACTCCTTTCCGGGAGCAGTACTTC.

The rearrangement joins TRBV13 to TRBJ1-1, with D possibly TRBD1 on 5 matching bases. Trimming took off 2 bases at V and 5 bases at J, with 9 bases between the two ends. The CDR3 has 13 amino acids. In germline, CDR1 is PRHDT, CDR2 FYEKMQ (reference sequence). The CDR3 DNA reads TGTGCCAGCAGCTTAAGGGAGGGGACTGAAGCTTTCTTT. Translating it yields CASSLREGTEAFF. Full variable domain (outside the CDR3, taken from reference TRBV13 and TRBJ1-1): AAGVIQSPRHLIKEKRETATLKCYPIPRHDTVYWYQQGPGQDPQFLISFYEKMQSDKGSIPDRFSAQQFSDYHSELNMSSLELGDSALYFCASSLREGTEAFFGQGTRLTVV.

This chain uses TRBV5-1 with TRBJ2-7; tentatively, D is TRBD2 (5 bases). Trimming cost V 0 bases and J 4 bases, with 20 bases left between them. The CDR3 is made up of 17 amino acids. CDR1 SGHRS and CDR2 YFSETQ come from the germline V gene. CDR3 in DNA: TGCGCCAGCAGCTTGGTGCCGGGGTTAGTTTCAAAGTACGAGCAGTACTTC. It encodes CASSLVPGLVSKYEQYF.

The rearrangement links TRBV5-8 to TRBJ1-1, with D unresolved. Deletions cut 1 base from V and 2 bases from J, with 9 bases between. This CDR3 has 14 amino acids. CDR1 is SGHTS, CDR2 YDEGEE, per germline. CDR3 in DNA: TGTGCCAGCAGCTTGATCTTGGGAAACACTGAAGCTTTCTTT. Residues: CASSLILGNTEAFF.

This chain uses TRBV6-6 with TRBJ2-3, with 8 bases matching TRBD1. The germline CDR1 and CDR2 sequences are MNHNY and SVGAGI (reference sequence). V dropped 0 bases and J dropped 6; count of bases not matched to a gene: 5. The CDR3 consists of 15 residues. The CDR3 loop reads CASSYSTRTGDTQYF. CDR3 DNA sequence: TGTGCCAGCAGTTACTCGACGAGGACAGGGGATACGCAGTATTTT.

The chain couples TRBV6-5 to TRBJ1-2; 9 nucleotides agree with TRBD1. In germline, CDR1 is MNHEY, CDR2 SVGAGI. There are 13 residues in the CDR3. V gave up 5 bases and J gave up 4 bases; unmatched junction bases: 2. The CDR3, as DNA: TGTGCCAGCAGTACGACAGGGGGCTATGGCTACACCTTC. It encodes CASSTTGGYGYTF.